Included here is one TCR beta chain sequence, with context. Its antigen remains unidentified. The ends were cut back, 5 bases at V and 1 base at J, with 8 bases in the middle. The germline V gene encodes CDR1 SGHTA and CDR2 FQGTGA. The CDR3 is 13 residues long. Time point specified: blood from clinic visit 5 months post-surgery; TSC patient then seizure free. Sequencing was limited to surgery cases with top T cell transcript signatures in brain tissue. Pre-surgery treatment included at least one anti-epileptic drug. Here immunoSEQ multiplex PCR was the method, and the copy in TCRdb shows in-frame clones only, minus some. The sample carries 340,000 or so clones, nearly 95% recorded once. This specimen belongs to a study of brain T cells in children with intractable seizures. Study-wide results and caveats: Pre-surgery blood may have been undersampled, hiding some clones. HCMV serostatus was not known, and viral specificity came from CDR3 similarity only.

The gene calls are TRBV7-3 and TRBJ1-1; no firm D call. The sample here was peripheral blood, taken less than 6 months after surgery. The TCR comes from a boy less than two years old with tuberous sclerosis and intractable seizures. The CDR3: CASSLQENTEAFF. The CDR3 DNA follows: TGTGCCAGCAGCCTCCAGGAGAACACTGAAGCTTTCTTT.